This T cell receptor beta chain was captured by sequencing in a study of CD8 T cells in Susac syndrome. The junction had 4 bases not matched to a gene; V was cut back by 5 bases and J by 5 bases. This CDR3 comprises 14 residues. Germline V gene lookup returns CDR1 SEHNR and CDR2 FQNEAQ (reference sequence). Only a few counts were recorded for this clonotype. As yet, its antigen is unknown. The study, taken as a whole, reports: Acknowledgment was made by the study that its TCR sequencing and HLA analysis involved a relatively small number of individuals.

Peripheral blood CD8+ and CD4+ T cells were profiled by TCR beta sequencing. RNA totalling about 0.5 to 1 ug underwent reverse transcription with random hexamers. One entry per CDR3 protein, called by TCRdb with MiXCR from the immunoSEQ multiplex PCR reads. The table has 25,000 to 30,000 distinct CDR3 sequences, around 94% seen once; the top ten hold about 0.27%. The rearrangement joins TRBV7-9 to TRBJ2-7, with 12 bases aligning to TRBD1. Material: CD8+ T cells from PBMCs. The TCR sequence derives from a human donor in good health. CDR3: CASSAGQGAHEQYF. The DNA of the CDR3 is TGTGCCAGCAGCGCGGGACAGGGGGCTCACGAGCAGTACTTC.